One and the same sample provided the 18 T cell receptor beta chains below, sequenced in a study of early stage breast cancer tumors. TCRdb keeps only in-frame clones here, not all; method: immunoSEQ multiplex PCR. The table has some 72,000 clones, 65% to 85% seen once. What was sequenced was blood. The receptors here all came from a person aged 55 to 70 with breast cancer.

The chain joins TRBV10-2 to TRBJ1-2; no clear D. V dropped 3 bases and J dropped 4 bases, with 12 bases sitting between them. CDR1 is WSHSY, CDR2 SAAADI, per germline. This CDR3 spans 14 amino acids. CDR3 in DNA: TGCGCCAGCAGTGATGTCAGCCGGGGCTATGGCTACACCTTC. Translation: CASSDVSRGYGYTF.

The chain links TRBV11-2 to TRBJ2-1; 7 nucleotides align to TRBD2. The ends lost 5 bases at V and 2 bases at J; junction bases unmatched: 6. The V gene's germline CDR1 is SGHAT and CDR2 FQNNGV. This CDR3 is built from 15 residues. The CDR3 DNA reads TGTGCCAGCAGCCTCCTAGCGGCGCCCTACAATGAGCAGTTCTTC. Protein: CASSLLAAPYNEQFF.

The chain uses TRBV28 and TRBJ2-7, with unresolved D. Germline V gene lookup returns CDR1 MDHEN and CDR2 SYDVKM. V lost 6 bases and J 4 bases, leaving 10 bases between the germline ends. The length of the CDR3 is 12 residues. The CDR3 nucleotides are TGTGCCAGCAGCAGCGCGCCATACGAGCAGTACTTC. It encodes CASSSAPYEQYF.

The rearrangement links TRBV7-9 to TRBJ2-2, with D unresolved. The CDR3 is made up of 13 amino acids. V shed 5 bases and J shed 5 bases, with 9 bases lying between them. Germline lookup yields CDR1 SEHNR and CDR2 FQNEAQ (reference sequence). The CDR3 protein is CASSPPWTGELFF. CDR3 in DNA: TGTGCCAGCAGCCCCCCCTGGACCGGGGAGCTGTTTTTT.

CDR3 region: CATRTEKFTDTQYF. CDR3 bases: TGTGCCACCAGGACCGAAAAGTTCACAGATACGCAGTATTTT. V gene TRBV27 combines with J gene TRBJ2-3; D is uncertain. The V gene's germline CDR1 is MNHEY and CDR2 SMNVEV (reference sequence). This CDR3 is built from 14 residues. Trimming cost V 10 bases and J 2 bases, with 16 bases left between them.

This clone was counted a single time. V gene TRBV7-8 combines with J gene TRBJ1-2, with 8 positions matching TRBD1. This CDR3 has 16 amino acids. V gave up 2 bases and J gave up 8 bases; unmatched junction bases: 13. In germline, CDR1 is SGHVS, CDR2 FQNEAQ. In DNA form, the CDR3 reads TGTGCCAGCAGCTTACTACAGGGTTCAGGGGGCAGAGGCTACACCTTC. Translation: CASSLLQGSGGRGYTF.

The gene calls are TRBV29-1 and TRBJ2-1, with TRBD2 identical over 7 bases. V lost 5 bases and J lost 7; bases outside the gene matches: 11. In germline, CDR1 is SQVTM, CDR2 ANQGSEA. This CDR3 is 14 amino acids long. CDR3 DNA: TGCAGCGTTACCCCTTGGACTAGTCGGAATGAGCAGTTCTTC. As protein: CSVTPWTSRNEQFF.

This clone showed up just once. The rearrangement joins TRBV30 to TRBJ2-2; no clear D gene. Germline CDR1 and CDR2: GTSNPN and SVGIG (reference sequence). Trimming removed 1 base at V and 7 bases at J, with 13 bases between. The CDR3 is 14 amino acids. CDR3: CAWSGRLRGGELFF. The CDR3, as DNA: TGTGCCTGGAGTGGCAGACTCCGAGGCGGGGAGCTGTTTTTT.

The chain recombines TRBV5-8 with TRBJ1-1, with 9 bases identical to TRBD1. Germline-derived CDR1 and CDR2 are SGHTS and YDEGEE. The length of the CDR3 is 14 residues. Germline trimming cut 4 bases from V and 4 bases from J; bases unmatched to any gene: 5. The CDR3 nucleotides read TGTGCCAGCAGCAGGGGGACAGGGACCACTGAAGCTTTCTTT. The encoded protein is CASSRGTGTTEAFF.

There are a few counts of this clone. The chain combines TRBV5-6 with TRBJ1-6; 9 bases fit TRBD1. Losses at the gene ends were 0 bases for V and 6 bases for J; bases not matched to a gene: 1. The length of the CDR3 is 15 residues. The germline gives CDR1 SGHDT, CDR2 YYEEEE. The CDR3 nucleotides read TGTGCCAGCAGCTTGGTGGGACAGGGTAATTCACCCCTCCACTTT. Translated, it gives CASSLVGQGNSPLHF.

This chain uses TRBV7-8 with TRBJ1-4; D gene ambiguous. V was pared by 3 bases and J by 0 bases, with 5 bases between. Germline V lookup: CDR1 SGHVS, CDR2 FQNEAQ. The CDR3 length is 14 residues. CDR3 amino acids: CASSLEATNEKLFF. The CDR3 DNA is TGTGCCAGCAGCTTGGAGGCAACTAATGAAAAACTGTTTTTT.

The chain joins TRBV15 to TRBJ2-5; TRBD2 agrees at 7 bases. J was trimmed by 0 bases and V by 3 bases; bases with no gene match: 7. CDR3 length: 16 amino acids. CDR1 is LNHNV, CDR2 YYDKDF, per germline (reference sequence). CDR3 sequence: CATSSEFSGHQETQYF. CDR3 DNA: TGTGCCACCAGCAGTGAGTTTAGCGGGCACCAAGAGACCCAGTACTTC.

V gene TRBV29-1 combines with J gene TRBJ2-5, with D unresolved. Germline values: CDR1 SQVTM, CDR2 ANQGSEA. The CDR3 has 14 amino acids. V lost 6 bases and J lost 1, with 15 bases in between. The CDR3 nucleotides read TGCAGCGTCACCTCCCCCGAAACCCAAGAGACCCAGTACTTC. It specifies CSVTSPETQETQYF.

The chain employs TRBV28 and TRBJ1-1; D is ambiguous. Germline V gives CDR1 MDHEN, CDR2 SYDVKM. CDR3 length: 10 amino acids. Trimming removed 8 bases at V and 4 bases at J, with 5 bases between. The CDR3 loop reads CASGSTEAFF. CDR3 nucleotides: TGTGCCAGCGGGAGCACTGAAGCTTTCTTT.

The chain couples TRBV11-3 to TRBJ2-2, with a possible D match to TRBD1 (6 bases). The CDR3 has 15 residues. Germline V lookup: CDR1 SGHNT, CDR2 YENEEA. V lost 5 bases, J lost 0 bases, and 10 bases lay in between. As DNA, the CDR3 is TGTGCCAGCAGCGTCACAGGGACGAACACCGGGGAGCTGTTTTTT. Its protein product is CASSVTGTNTGELFF.

This clone showed up just once. This chain connects TRBV9 to TRBJ2-5; tentatively, D is TRBD1 or TRBD2 (8 bases each). Trimming pared 4 bases from V and 4 bases from J, leaving 17 bases between. The CDR3 length is 15 residues. CDR1 is SGDLS and CDR2 is YYNGEE in the germline V gene. Here the CDR3 reads CASSFFSGTGETQYF. As DNA, the CDR3 is TGTGCCAGCAGCTTTTTTAGCGGGACAGGAGAGACCCAGTACTTC.

The V call is TRBV30, the J call TRBJ2-7; D call uncertain. Looked up from germline, CDR1 is GTSNPN and CDR2 is SVGIG (reference sequence). V lost 2 bases and J lost 2, with 7 bases in between. The CDR3 sequence is 12 residues long. The CDR3 nucleotides read TGTGCCTGGAGTAACGGTCCCTACGAGCAGTACTTC. It specifies CAWSNGPYEQYF.

The chain combines TRBV6-5 with TRBJ1-1, with a tentative D call TRBD1 (5 bases). Germline lookup yields CDR1 MNHEY and CDR2 SVGAGI. This CDR3 comprises 14 residues. V lost 2 bases and J lost 10, with 17 bases in between. CDR3: CASSYRGSSSGAFF. The CDR3 coding sequence is TGTGCCAGCAGTTACAGGGGTTCTTCCTCTGGAGCTTTCTTT.